This is a list of T cell receptor beta chains from one sample in a study of T cells in Graves' hyperthyroidism and ophthalmopathy. TCRdb reanalysed the multiplex PCR reads using MiXCR and keeps one entry per CDR3 protein. The top ten hold approximately 7.2% of the sample, which has hundreds of thousands of distinct CDR3 sequences, just under 45% seen once. The sample taken for sequencing was peripheral blood or thyroid tissue (not recorded which). These receptors all stem from an adult man with Graves' disease, either hyperthyroidism or ophthalmopathy (not recorded which). Both conserved end residues are part of each CDR3. D genes are given only for firm matches. Clone size is stated in some rows and not others, as once, few, many or a class when expanded.

d_gene | abundance | j_gene | v_gene | CDR3nt | CDR3aa
. | . | TRBJ2-7 | TRBV7-3 | TGTGCCAGCAGCTTAAGGCCAGGCGACGAGCAGTACTTC | CASSLRPGDEQYF
TRBD1 | . | TRBJ2-5 | TRBV7-9 | TGTGCCAGTGCCCGGACAGGGGGGCTAGAGACCCAGTACTTC | CASARTGGLETQYF
TRBD1 | once | TRBJ1-2 | TRBV29-1 | TGCAGCGCCCTCGGACAGGATTATGGCTACACCTTC | CSALGQDYGYTF
. | . | TRBJ1-1 | TRBV29-1 | TGCAGCGCCTCCTGGGGCAACACTGGAGCTTTCTTT | CSASWGNTGAFF
. | . | TRBJ1-5 | TRBV29-1 | TGCAGCGTTGTCTCCCTCGGGGGCAATCAGCCCCAGCATTTT | CSVVSLGGNQPQHF
TRBD2 | . | TRBJ2-7 | TRBV20-1 | TGCAGTGCTCACCTAGCGGGAGGGCCCTACGAGCAGTACTTC | CSAHLAGGPYEQYF
. | many | TRBJ1-2 | TRBV7-8 | TGTGCCAGCAGCCAGGAGGCCAGCTATGGCTACACCTTC | CASSQEASYGYTF
TRBD1 | many | TRBJ1-6 | TRBV9 | TGTGCCAGCAGCGTTCGGACAGGGGGTTCACCCCTCCACTTT | CASSVRTGGSPLHF
TRBD2 | . | TRBJ2-5 | TRBV7-9 | TGCGCCAGCAGCCAAGCCCCGGGACTACAACAGTACTTC | CASSQAPGLQQYF
TRBD1 | . | TRBJ1-2 | TRBV29-1 | TGCAGCGTTGGTCGGGACAGCGCCTGGACCTTC | CSVGRDSAWTF
. | . | TRBJ1-2 | TRBV7-9 | TGTGCCAGCAGCCAAGAGGAAGGCGGAAAAGGCGCTAACTATGGCTACACCTTC | CASSQEEGGKGANYGYTF
. | . | TRBJ1-2 | TRBV25-1 | TGTGCCATTGGGACGAGTAAGAGCCGGGGCTACACCTTC | CAIGTSKSRGYTF
. | many | TRBJ1-2 | TRBV7-2 | TGTGCCAGCAGCCCCGGGCCAGCTAACTATGGCTACACCTTC | CASSPGPANYGYTF
TRBD1 | . | TRBJ1-2 | TRBV2 | TGTGCCAGCAGTTTACCAAGGGGGCGCGGTGGCTACACCTTC | CASSLPRGRGGYTF
. | many | TRBJ2-7 | TRBV7-9 | TGTGCCAGCAGCTTAGGACAGAACACCTACGAGCAGTACTTC | CASSLGQNTYEQYF
. | . | TRBJ1-2 | TRBV10-3 | TGTGCCATTCGAGGGGGGCCCAACTATGGCTACACCTTC | CAIRGGPNYGYTF
. | . | TRBJ2-7 | TRBV13 | TGTGCCAGCAGTGAATACAGGGAGGATCACGAGCAGTACTTC | CASSEYREDHEQYF
. | . | TRBJ1-2 | TRBV25-1 | TGTGCCAGCAGCGTTGAAAGGGGACCTAACTATGGCTACACCTTC | CASSVERGPNYGYTF
. | many | TRBJ1-2 | TRBV6-5 | TGTGCCAGCAGTCGGGATACCTATGGCTACACCTTC | CASSRDTYGYTF
. | many | TRBJ1-4 | TRBV29-1 | TGCAGCGTTGGTGCAGGGCGAGAAAAACTGTTTTTT | CSVGAGREKLFF
. | . | TRBJ2-7 | TRBV7-9 | TGTGCCACCAGTGACACGGCGAGCTACGAGCAGTACTTC | CATSDTASYEQYF
. | few | TRBJ2-7 | TRBV2 | TGTGCCAGCAGCCACAATCTGGGGACCCGCGAGCAGTACTTC | CASSHNLGTREQYF
. | few | TRBJ1-1 | TRBV5-4 | TGTGCCAGCAGTTTGGCCAGGGGTAGAACGAACACTGAAGCTTTCTTT | CASSLARGRTNTEAFF
. | . | TRBJ2-7 | TRBV30 | TGTGCCTGCCGTCCTCAGCGGGACGAGCAGTACTTC | CACRPQRDEQYF
. | many | TRBJ1-4 | TRBV15 | TGTGCCACCAGCAGAGATCCCCGTTTCGAGGGAAAACTGTTTTTT | CATSRDPRFEGKLFF
. | . | TRBJ1-2 | TRBV29-1 | TGCAGCGTTGTTCCGTCAGGGTTCTATGGCTACACCTTC | CSVVPSGFYGYTF
. | . | TRBJ2-7 | TRBV20-1 | TGCAGTGCCCCAGATCAATTGGGGCAGTACTTC | CSAPDQLGQYF
TRBD1 | . | TRBJ2-1 | TRBV10-3 | TGTGCCATCAGTGAGTCGGACAGGGGGATGCGGTACAATGAGCAGTTCTTC | CAISESDRGMRYNEQFF
. | . | TRBJ2-5 | TRBV5-1 | TGCGCCAGCAGCCAGACTGGACAGAATCAAGAGACCCAGTACTTC | CASSQTGQNQETQYF
. | . | TRBJ1-6 | TRBV12-3/TRBV12-4 | TGTGCCAGCAGAACAACAGGGAATTCACCCCTCCACTTT | CASRTTGNSPLHF
. | . | TRBJ1-1 | TRBV6-6 | TGTGCCATCGCACAGAACACTGAAGCTTTCTTT | CAIAQNTEAFF
. | . | TRBJ1-2 | TRBV2 | TGTGCCAGCGATAGTTCGAGTTTGGGTTTTGATGGCTACACCTTC | CASDSSSLGFDGYTF
TRBD1 | many | TRBJ1-1 | TRBV7-9 | TGTGCCAGCAGCTTAGGCGGGACAGGGGGGACTGAAGCTTTCTTT | CASSLGGTGGTEAFF
TRBD1 | many | TRBJ2-6 | TRBV7-8 | TGTGCCAGCAGCCCCGGACAGGACACCGTCTCTGGGGCCAACGTCCTGACTTTC | CASSPGQDTVSGANVLTF
. | many | TRBJ1-2 | TRBV29-1 | TGCAGCGCGGGACCTACATATGGCTACACCTTC | CSAGPTYGYTF
TRBD1 | few | TRBJ1-2 | TRBV7-2 | TGTGCCAGCAGCCATGGACAGGGCTATGGCTACACCTTC | CASSHGQGYGYTF
TRBD2 | many | TRBJ2-7 | TRBV29-1 | TGCAGCGTTGTAGCGGGGGGTCCCTACGAGCAGTACTTC | CSVVAGGPYEQYF
. | many | TRBJ1-6 | TRBV12-3/TRBV12-4 | TGTGCCAGCAGTTTAGGGCAGGGACAATCACCCCTCCACTTT | CASSLGQGQSPLHF
TRBD1 | . | TRBJ1-2 | TRBV19 | TGTGCCAGTAGAAACACCGGGACAGGGCATGGCTACACCTTC | CASRNTGTGHGYTF
. | . | TRBJ2-5 | TRBV6-6 | TGTGCCATCAGTGTTATGGGGGGTGAGACCCAGTACTTC | CAISVMGGETQYF
. | . | TRBJ1-4 | TRBV29-1 | TGCAGCGTCCGCCAGGGATATGAAAAACTGTTTTTT | CSVRQGYEKLFF
TRBD1 | . | TRBJ1-2 | TRBV5-6 | TGTGCCAGCAGCTATCCACCGGGACAGAGTAACTATGGCTACACCTTC | CASSYPPGQSNYGYTF
TRBD1 | . | TRBJ1-2 | TRBV15 | TGTGCCACCAGCGAAGGACAGGGGATCGGCTCTGGAAACACCTTC | CATSEGQGIGSGNTF
. | . | TRBJ1-4 | TRBV10-1 | TGCGCCGGCAGTGAAAGCCCGGACCGCGAAAAACTGTTTTTT | CAGSESPDREKLFF
. | many | TRBJ2-7 | TRBV7-8 | TGTGCCAGCAGCCGTGGACAGCCCTCCGACTACGAGCAGTACTTC | CASSRGQPSDYEQYF
. | few | TRBJ1-2 | TRBV5-1 | TGCGCCAGCAGCTTGGAGGCAGAATCCCAAGGCTACACCTTC | CASSLEAESQGYTF
TRBD2 | . | TRBJ2-7 | TRBV9 | TGTGCCAGCAGCCCACAGGGGCGGGAGGGCGAGCAGTACTTC | CASSPQGREGEQYF
TRBD1 | few | TRBJ2-5 | TRBV7-8 | TGTGCCAGCAGCCAGAAAGACAGGGGAAAAGAGACCCAGTACTTC | CASSQKDRGKETQYF
. | . | TRBJ2-2 | TRBV29-1 | TGCAGCTTAACCCACGGGAGTAGCGGGGAGCTGTTTTTT | CSLTHGSSGELFF
TRBD2 | . | TRBJ2-7 | TRBV12-3/TRBV12-4 | TGTGCCAGCAGTTTGAGTAGCGGGGGCGACGAGCAGTACTTC | CASSLSSGGDEQYF
. | . | TRBJ1-1 | TRBV7-9 | TGTGCCAGCAGCCAGGGGCGAGTCACTGAAGCTTTCTTT | CASSQGRVTEAFF
. | . | TRBJ1-2 | TRBV20-1 | TGCAGTGCTAAGGAGGTGGTGAAGTGGGGCTACACCTTC | CSAKEVVKWGYTF
. | . | TRBJ2-5 | TRBV7-4 | TGTGCCAGCAGTTTGGGAGAGGCCCAGTACTTC | CASSLGEAQYF
TRBD1 | many | TRBJ1-6 | TRBV29-1 | TGCAGCGCGAGGACAGGGGACAATTCACCCCTCCACTTT | CSARTGDNSPLHF
. | . | TRBJ1-6 | TRBV7-9 | TGTGCCAGCAGCCCCCCACAGAGGGCCGGGGGGGATTCACCCCTCCACTTT | CASSPPQRAGGDSPLHF